This TCR beta chain was recovered during a study of shared clonotypes between healthy human individuals. Profiled with immunoSEQ multiplex PCR; TCRdb holds only in-frame clones, not every one. Of 800,000 or so clones detected, just over 95% appear once; the ten largest clones hold around 0.21%. CD45RO-negative CD8 cells positively selected for CCR7 made up the naive population, which excluded terminally differentiated effector memory CD45RA+ cells. Every donor was a Caucasian adult from Nashville, Tennessee. Remarks on this clone: Its specificity is not known. Additional DNA sequences in this sample encode the identical CDR3.

Regarding the study as a whole: Larger estimated richness was generally recorded for naive subsets relative to memory subsets. The generation probabilities recorded for non-shared clonotypes fell below those of clonotypes shared by all four donors.

The TCR comes from a man aged 25-45 years in good health. Specimen: naive CD8+ T cells sorted from blood.

The CDR3 DNA follows: TGTGCCAGCAGCTTTAGCGGGGGGAGCACAGATACGCAGTATTTT. Translating gives CASSFSGGSTDTQYF. V usage is TRBV5-4 and J usage is TRBJ2-3; 10 nucleotides align to TRBD2. Trimming took 2 bases from V and 0 from J; bases not matched to a gene: 0. From germline, CDR1 is SGHNT and CDR2 YYREEE (reference sequence). This CDR3 is 15 amino acids long.